These 9 T cell receptor delta chains were all obtained from the same sample, sequenced in a study of γδ T cells in repeated Plasmodium falciparum infection. Vgamma9/Vdelta2+ and Vdelta2-negative gammadelta T cells were flow-sorted from PBMC for bulk sequencing. TCRdb re-processed the multiplex PCR reads using CATT. The sample has some 51,000 delta-chain clones; roughly 2% are singletons. The sequenced sample consisted of gamma-delta T cells from blood. The receptors originated from a pool of human donors (malaria-infected and uninfected, not separated).

This clone was seen many times. This likely stems from a read error, as it lies one base from a far larger clone. Distinct nucleotide sequences in the sample also encode this CDR3. CDR3 amino acids: CACDSLGTTDKLIF. DNA of the CDR3: TGTGCCTGTGACTCACTAGGGACTACCGATAAACTCATCTTT. The chain is built from TRDV2 and TRDJ1, with unresolved D. No J segment appears in TCRdb, so it was assigned here by matching the sequence to germline. Trimming took off 3 bases at V and 2 bases at J, with 12 bases between the two ends. This CDR3 is built from 14 residues. In germline, CDR1 is GEAIGNYY, CDR2 EKD.

There are a few counts of this clone. The amino acid sequence in TCRdb belongs to a much larger clone and departs from this DNA's translation at residue 11, likely a sequencing read error; the sequence shown is translated from the DNA. The gene calls are TRDV2 and TRDJ1, with TRDD3 identical over 8 bases. TCRdb records no J gene; here it was assigned by comparing the DNA to germline. Trimming removed 1 base from V and 0 bases from J; junction bases left unmatched: 12. Germline CDR1 reads GEAIGNYY; CDR2 reads EKD. The CDR3 contains 18 residues. The CDR3 here is CACDTITLGIQYTDKLIF. For the CDR3, the DNA is TGTGCCTGTGACACAATTACACTGGGGATACAGTACACCGATAAACTCATCTTT.

This clone was counted between two and nine times. The mismatch at residue 17 between this DNA's translation and the TCRdb protein of a much larger clone likely reflects a read error; the protein shown is translated from the DNA. The gene calls are TRAV38-2/DV8 and TRDJ1; TRDD2 aligns across 9 bases. The J gene is not listed in TCRdb, so it was assigned here from a DNA match to germline. This CDR3 region has 21 residues. The trim removed 2 bases at V and 7 bases at J, leaving 27 bases unmatched. Germline CDR1 is TSESDYY and CDR2 is QEAYKQQN. The CDR3 region is CAYRSYPSYIWWGFSSGKLIF. The CDR3 coding sequence is TGTGCTTATAGGAGTTATCCTTCCTACATTTGGTGGGGATTTAGCAGCGGTAAACTCATCTTT.

There are a few counts of this clone. This likely came from a read error, as a far larger clone is one base away. The sample contains more than one DNA sequence encoding this CDR3. The rearrangement links TRDV1 to TRDJ1; a possible D gene is TRDD3 (8 bases). The J gene, absent from TCRdb, was called here by matching the DNA to germline. Germline-derived CDR1 and CDR2 are TSWWSYY and QGS. The V and J ends lost 4 bases and 2 bases respectively, with 38 bases between them. There are 23 residues in the CDR3. The CDR3 nucleotides are TGTGCTCTTGGGGTCCCTCCCCTTTTCCTACGTGGCTGGGGGAGAGACAGAACCGATAAACTCATCTTT. Its translation is CALGVPPLFLRGWGRDRTDKLIF.

This clone was seen a few times. For this DNA, TCRdb reports the protein of a much larger clone, which diverges at residue 10, most likely from a read error; the protein presented here is translated directly from the DNA. This chain connects TRDV1 to TRDJ1, with 10 bases lining up with TRDD3. The CDR3 runs to 20 residues. Germline CDR1 and CDR2: TSWWSYY and QGS. V shed 6 bases and J 1 base; nucleotides not matched to a gene: 20. The CDR3 DNA reads as TGTGCTCTTGGTTCCTCCTGCAACTGGTGCTGGGGGATAATCACCGATAAACTCATCTTT. Its protein product is CALGSSCNWCWGIITDKLIF.

As for this clone: A read error likely explains why the TCRdb protein, taken from a much larger clone, differs from this DNA's translation at residue 13; the protein shown is translated from the DNA. The rearrangement links TRDV1 to TRDJ1; 7 bases line up with TRDD2. The J gene, missing from TCRdb, was assigned here through DNA to germline matching. CDR3 length: 16 amino acids. In germline, CDR1 is TSWWSYY, CDR2 QGS. The CDR3 here is CALGDPYSYRTDRLIF. CDR3 bases: TGTGCTCTTGGGGACCCCTATTCCTACCGGACCGATAGACTCATCTTT.

Comment on this clone: For this DNA, TCRdb reports the protein of a much larger clone, which diverges at residue 20, most likely from a read error; the protein presented here is translated directly from the DNA. V is TRDV3 and J is TRDJ1; 9 bases line up with TRDD3. Assignment of the J gene here rests on matching the DNA to germline, because TCRdb gives none. Per germline, CDR1 TVYSNPD and CDR2 GDNSRS (reference sequence). The CDR3 is 28 amino acids. The J segment lost 1 base and the V segment lost 2 bases, leaving 47 bases of the junction unmatched. The CDR3 region has the DNA TGTGCCTTTCTGCGGCGATATTACTTGGACCCTCCTATAAGAGTGGGCTACTGGGGGAGCAGATTCACCGATAAACTCATCTTT. Translating it yields CAFLRRYYLDPPIRVGYWGSRFTDKLIF.

This clone was recorded a few times. This likely came from a read error, as a far larger clone is one base away. Distinct nucleotide sequences in the sample also encode this CDR3. The V call is TRAV38-2/DV8, the J call TRDJ1; 7 bases match TRDD3. TCRdb lists no J gene, so it was determined here by aligning the DNA to germline. Germline CDR1 TSESDYY, CDR2 QEAYKQQN. The CDR3 has 20 amino acids. Germline trimming cut 4 bases from V and 0 bases from J; bases unmatched to any gene: 21. CDR3 sequence: CAYRGPSFVLGSSYTDKLIF. CDR3 in DNA: TGTGCTTATAGGGGGCCCTCCTTCGTACTGGGGTCTTCGTACACCGATAAACTCATCTTT.

The CDR3 DNA follows: TGTGCCTTTAGGGTGTCTTTCCATCCGAATGGGGGATACGCACCCTACACCGATAAACTCATCTTT. Its protein is CAFRVSFHPNGGYAPYTDKLIF. V usage is TRDV3 and J usage is TRDJ1; 11 nucleotides agree with TRDD3. The J gene was missing in TCRdb and was found by matching the end of the DNA to germline. After removal of 0 bases from V and 0 bases from J, the junction contained 24 bases not matched to a gene. From germline, CDR1 is TVYSNPD and CDR2 GDNSRS (reference sequence). This CDR3 is 22 amino acids long.